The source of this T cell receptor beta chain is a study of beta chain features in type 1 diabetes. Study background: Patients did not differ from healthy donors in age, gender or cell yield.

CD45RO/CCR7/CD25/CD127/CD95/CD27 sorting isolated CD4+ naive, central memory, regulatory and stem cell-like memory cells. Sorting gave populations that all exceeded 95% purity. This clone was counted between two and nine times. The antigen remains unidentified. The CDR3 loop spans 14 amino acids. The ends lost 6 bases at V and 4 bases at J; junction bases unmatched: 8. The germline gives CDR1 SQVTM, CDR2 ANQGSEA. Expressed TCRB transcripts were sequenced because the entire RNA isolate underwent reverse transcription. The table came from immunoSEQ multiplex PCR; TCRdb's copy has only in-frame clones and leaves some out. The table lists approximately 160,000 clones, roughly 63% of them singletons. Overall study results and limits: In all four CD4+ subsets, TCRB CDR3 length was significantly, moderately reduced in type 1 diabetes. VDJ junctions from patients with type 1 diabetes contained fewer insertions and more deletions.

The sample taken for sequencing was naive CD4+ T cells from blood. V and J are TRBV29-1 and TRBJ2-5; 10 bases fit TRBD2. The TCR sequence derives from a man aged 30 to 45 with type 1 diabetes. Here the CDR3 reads CSVGTSGVGETQYF. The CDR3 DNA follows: TGCAGCGTCGGAACTAGCGGGGTAGGAGAGACCCAGTACTTC.